The clone carrying this T cell receptor beta chain was detected many times. Its antigen is not identified. The CDR3 length is 12 residues. Germline V CDR1 and CDR2: SQVTM, ANQGSEA. The junction had 6 bases not matched to a gene; V was cut back by 7 bases and J by 6 bases. These data belong to a study of CD8 T cells in ankylosing spondylitis. TCRdb re-called the 5' RACE reads with MiXCR, one entry per CDR3 protein. The table lists fewer than 250,000 distinct CDR3 sequences, 10% of them singletons. Whole-study results and caveats: Disease-linked clones had a CD8+ phenotype and relatively low frequency in peripheral blood.

The material sequenced was blood, either unsorted or a sorted T cell fraction (not recorded which). This clonotype originated in a male donor with ankylosing spondylitis or in good health (not recorded which). V usage is TRBV29-1 and J usage is TRBJ2-1, with 7 bases identical to TRBD2. As DNA, the CDR3 is TGCAGCGGCTTCGGGGGGTCCAATGAGCAGTTCTTC. Amino acid sequence: CSGFGGSNEQFF.